One and the same sample provided the 22 T cell receptor beta chains below, sequenced in a study of radiotherapy plus CTLA-4 blockade in lung cancer (dated 2018 in TCRdb). Libraries were made using the immunoSEQ multiplex PCR assay. TCRdb took over this immuneACCESS table, retaining in-frame rearrangements with V and J assigned. Such tables are incomplete; in checked studies, under half of the missing clones stem from an unresolved V gene, and the remainder is unexplained. For this sample there are around 65,000 clones; approximately 80% appear just once. The ten largest make up less than 5.5% of the sample. The specimen was peripheral blood, collected from a patient treated with radiotherapy plus ipilimumab. These receptors all stem from a human donor with non-small cell lung cancer who had a complete response to radiotherapy plus ipilimumab.

The J gene is TRBJ1-1, the V gene TRBV18; D is possibly TRBD1 (6 bases). The ends were cut back, 0 bases at V and 6 bases at J, with 14 bases in the middle. CDR1 KGHSH and CDR2 LQKENI come from the germline V gene. CDR3 length equals 15 residues. This CDR3 is CASSPPSLQGAEAFF. Written as DNA, the CDR3 is TGTGCCAGCTCACCACCTTCTCTACAGGGAGCTGAAGCTTTCTTT.

This chain links TRBV5-1 with TRBJ2-2; D possibly corresponds to TRBD1 (6 bases). The germline V and J ends were trimmed by 3 bases and 0 bases, with 12 bases remaining between them. The CDR3 runs 16 residues. Germline V gives CDR1 SGHRS, CDR2 YFSETQ. CDR3 coding DNA: TGCGCCAGCAGCTCTCTAGGGACAACGAACACCGGGGAGCTGTTTTTT. Translating it yields CASSSLGTTNTGELFF.

The chain carries TRBV18 and TRBJ2-7; 14 bases are shared with TRBD2. Trimming cost V 2 bases and J 4 bases; bases outside gene matches: 1. There are 15 residues in the CDR3. The germline V gene encodes CDR1 KGHSH and CDR2 LQKENI. CDR3 DNA sequence: TGTGCCAGCTCACCAGGGACTAGCGGGAGTTACGAGCAGTACGTC. Residues: CASSPGTSGSYEQYV.

The chain recombines TRBV7-2 with TRBJ2-5; 8 nucleotides align to TRBD2. The CDR3 has 15 residues. V lost 2 bases and J lost 5; bases outside the gene matches: 7. Germline lookup yields CDR1 SGHTA and CDR2 FQGNSA. Here the CDR3 DNA reads TGTGCCAGCAGCTTACAGCGGGGGTTAGGGGAGACCCAGTACTTC. Residues: CASSLQRGLGETQYF.

The chain joins TRBV5-6 to TRBJ2-5; D could derive from TRBD1 or TRBD2 (5 bases each). Germline V gene lookup returns CDR1 SGHDT and CDR2 YYEEEE. The CDR3 totals 12 residues. Trimming took off 9 bases at V and 2 bases at J, with 11 bases between the two ends. CDR3 sequence (DNA): TGTGCCATGGGGAGACAGCAAGAGACCCAGTACTTC. Protein sequence: CAMGRQQETQYF.

The V gene is TRBV7-2, the J gene TRBJ1-2; 10 nucleotides agree with TRBD1. The trim removed 3 bases at V and 8 bases at J, leaving 3 bases unmatched. The CDR3 loop spans 13 amino acids. Germline V gives CDR1 SGHTA, CDR2 FQGNSA. The CDR3 DNA sequence: TGTGCCAGCAGCTTGGGGACAGGGGCGGGCTACACCTTC. This codes for CASSLGTGAGYTF. Full variable domain (rest looked up from reference TRBV7-2 and TRBJ1-2): GAGVSQSPSNKVTEKGKDVELRCDPISGHTALYWYRQSLGQGLEFLIYFQGNSAPDKSGLPSDRFSAERTGGSVSTLTIQRTQQEDSAVYLCASSLGTGAGYTFGSGTRLTVV.

This clone showed up just a few times. As DNA, the CDR3 is TGCGCCAGCAGGATTACGGACACTGGAAACACCATATATTTT. As protein: CASRITDTGNTIYF. The V gene is TRBV10-2, the J gene TRBJ1-3, with a possible D match to TRBD1 (5 bases). CDR1 WSHSY and CDR2 SAAADI come from the germline V gene. V dropped 6 bases and J dropped 2 bases, with 11 bases sitting between them. The CDR3 is 14 residues long.

The gene calls are TRBV19 and TRBJ2-7, with 11 bases aligning to TRBD1. CDR1 is LNHDA and CDR2 is SQIVND in the germline V gene (reference sequence). The CDR3 loop spans 19 amino acids. Trimming at V came to 5 bases and at J to 0 bases, leaving 15 bases not matched to a gene. The CDR3 protein is CASSPWTGTGGRISYEQYF. The CDR3 DNA follows: TGTGCCAGTAGTCCTTGGACAGGGACAGGGGGACGTATCTCCTACGAGCAGTACTTC.

This chain joins TRBV19 and TRBJ2-7; D possibly uses TRBD1 or TRBD2 (5 bases each). Trimming cost V 1 base and J 6 bases, with 10 bases left between them. Germline lookup yields CDR1 LNHDA and CDR2 SQIVND (reference sequence). The CDR3 has 13 amino acids. The CDR3 bases are TGTGCCAGTAGTATAGCCCGGGGCGGCGAGCAGTACTTC. Protein sequence: CASSIARGGEQYF.

This chain connects TRBV7-4 to TRBJ1-5; D gene ambiguous. Per germline, CDR1 SGHVT and CDR2 SQSDAQ. Deletions cut 7 bases from V and 7 bases from J, with 14 bases between. This CDR3 region has 13 residues. The DNA of the CDR3 is TGTGCCAGCAACCCCCCCCCAAAGCAGCCCCAGCATTTT. Its protein product is CASNPPPKQPQHF.

This clone occurred a few times. The chain has TRBV15 and TRBJ2-1, with D tentatively TRBD1 (6 bases). Germline V gene data show CDR1 as LNHNV and CDR2 as YYDKDF (reference sequence). The CDR3 extends over 14 amino acids. Trimming cost V 3 bases and J 5 bases, with 11 bases left between them. The DNA of the CDR3 is TGTGCCACCAGCAGGGACAGCCGAGACAATGAGCAGTTCTTC. Residues: CATSRDSRDNEQFF.

V is TRBV7-6 and J is TRBJ2-7, with 8 bases aligning to TRBD1. In germline, CDR1 is SGHVS, CDR2 FNYEAQ. The J segment lost 4 bases and the V segment lost 3 bases, leaving 5 bases of the junction unmatched. The CDR3 runs to 14 residues. The CDR3 sequence is CASSFGQGIYEQYF. DNA for the CDR3: TGTGCCAGCAGCTTTGGACAGGGAATATACGAGCAGTACTTC.

This CDR3 reads CAWSVLRAEAFF. The DNA for the CDR3 is TGTGCCTGGAGTGTACTTCGGGCTGAAGCTTTCTTT. The chain joins TRBV30 to TRBJ1-1; D is uncertain. V gave up 0 bases and J gave up 6 bases, with 8 bases separating them. The CDR3 runs 12 residues. Per the germline V gene, CDR1 is GTSNPN and CDR2 is SVGIG (reference sequence). The variable domain in full, completed from reference TRBV30 and TRBJ1-1, reads SQTIHQWPATLVQPVGSPLSLECTVEGTSNPNLYWYRQAAGRGLQLLFYSVGIGQISSEVPQNLSASRPQDRQFILSSKKLLLSDSGFYLCAWSVLRAEAFFGQGTRLTVV.

This clone has only a few counts. The chain couples TRBV5-5 to TRBJ1-3; 8 nucleotides align to TRBD1. V lost 4 bases to trimming and J lost 2 bases; unmatched junction nucleotides: 5. The CDR3 length is 15 residues. In germline, CDR1 is SGHKS, CDR2 YYEKEE (reference sequence). The CDR3 reads CASSRIQGAGNTIYF. The CDR3 DNA follows: TGTGCCAGCAGCCGGATACAGGGGGCTGGAAACACCATATATTTT. Filled out from reference TRBV5-5 and TRBJ1-3, the complete variable domain reads DAGVTQSPTHLIKTRGQQVTLRCSPISGHKSVSWYQQVLGQGPQFIFQYYEKEERGRGNFPDRFSARQFPNYSSELNVNALLLGDSALYLCASSRIQGAGNTIYFGEGSWLTVV.

The gene calls are TRBV5-6 and TRBJ1-2; 8 positions agree with TRBD1. The V gene end was trimmed by 5 bases and the J gene end by 1 base; junction bases not matched to a gene: 7. CDR3 length: 15 residues. CDR1 is SGHDT and CDR2 is YYEEEE in the germline V gene. DNA of the CDR3: TGTGCCAGCAGATGGACAGGGCAGGGTAACTATGGCTACACCTTC. Amino acids: CASRWTGQGNYGYTF.

The chain uses TRBV7-2 and TRBJ2-4, with a tentative D call TRBD2 (6 bases). There are 15 residues in the CDR3. Trimming left V 4 bases short and J 0 bases short, with 10 bases between. The germline V gene has CDR1 SGHTA and CDR2 FQGNSA. The DNA of the CDR3 is TGTGCCAGCAGCTACCCGGGACTAGCCAAAAACATTCAGTACTTC. Translated, it gives CASSYPGLAKNIQYF.

The table lists this clone with a few counts. The rearrangement joins TRBV6-1 to TRBJ2-4, with 9 bases identical to TRBD1. V lost 0 bases, J lost 6 bases, and 3 bases stayed unmatched. Germline lookup yields CDR1 MNHNS and CDR2 SASEGT. This CDR3 has 15 amino acids. CDR3 sequence (DNA): TGTGCCAGCAGTGAAGCGGGGACAGGGAGAAACATTCAGTACTTC. Amino acids: CASSEAGTGRNIQYF.

This chain uses TRBV9 with TRBJ2-3; no clear D gene. V was cut by 1 base and J by 0 bases, with 9 bases left in between. Looked up from germline, CDR1 is SGDLS and CDR2 is YYNGEE. This CDR3 is 15 amino acids long. CDR3 amino acids: CASSVMGSSTDTQYF. The CDR3 DNA follows: TGTGCCAGCAGCGTAATGGGATCTAGCACAGATACGCAGTATTTT.

This sequence joins TRBV18 and TRBJ1-2; perhaps TRBD1 as D (6 bases). V gave up 3 bases and J gave up 4 bases, with 18 bases separating them. Germline CDR1 is KGHSH and CDR2 is LQKENI. The CDR3 contains 16 residues. The CDR3 here is CASSPASGGAGYGYTF. In nucleotides, the CDR3 is TGTGCCAGCTCACCCGCCTCGGGGGGCGCGGGCTATGGCTACACCTTC.

The rearrangement links TRBV19 to TRBJ2-1; a possible D gene is TRBD2 (8 bases). Germline CDR1 is LNHDA and CDR2 is SQIVND (reference sequence). Trimming stripped 9 bases from V and 5 bases from J, with 17 bases between. The CDR3 is 14 residues long. The CDR3 nucleotides are TGTGCCAGCCAGGGGGGGACTAGAGACAATGAGCAGTTCTTC. It specifies CASQGGTRDNEQFF.

The chain is built from TRBV30 and TRBJ1-5; D remains unclear. The CDR3 loop spans 14 amino acids. Germline assignment: CDR1 GTSNPN and CDR2 SVGIG (reference sequence). Trimming left V 0 bases short and J 3 bases short, with 9 bases between. Here the CDR3 reads CAWSVQSYNQPQHF. The CDR3 DNA reads as TGTGCCTGGAGTGTACAGAGTTACAATCAGCCCCAGCATTTT.

The chain couples TRBV5-1 to TRBJ1-4; 11 bases line up with TRBD1. This CDR3 is 15 amino acids long. Germline V gene sequence: CDR1 SGHRS, CDR2 YFSETQ. Trimming cost V 1 base and J 5 bases; bases outside gene matches: 1. The CDR3 DNA sequence: TGCGCCAGCAGCTTGCGGGACAGGGGGAATGAAAAACTGTTTTTT. Protein sequence: CASSLRDRGNEKLFF.